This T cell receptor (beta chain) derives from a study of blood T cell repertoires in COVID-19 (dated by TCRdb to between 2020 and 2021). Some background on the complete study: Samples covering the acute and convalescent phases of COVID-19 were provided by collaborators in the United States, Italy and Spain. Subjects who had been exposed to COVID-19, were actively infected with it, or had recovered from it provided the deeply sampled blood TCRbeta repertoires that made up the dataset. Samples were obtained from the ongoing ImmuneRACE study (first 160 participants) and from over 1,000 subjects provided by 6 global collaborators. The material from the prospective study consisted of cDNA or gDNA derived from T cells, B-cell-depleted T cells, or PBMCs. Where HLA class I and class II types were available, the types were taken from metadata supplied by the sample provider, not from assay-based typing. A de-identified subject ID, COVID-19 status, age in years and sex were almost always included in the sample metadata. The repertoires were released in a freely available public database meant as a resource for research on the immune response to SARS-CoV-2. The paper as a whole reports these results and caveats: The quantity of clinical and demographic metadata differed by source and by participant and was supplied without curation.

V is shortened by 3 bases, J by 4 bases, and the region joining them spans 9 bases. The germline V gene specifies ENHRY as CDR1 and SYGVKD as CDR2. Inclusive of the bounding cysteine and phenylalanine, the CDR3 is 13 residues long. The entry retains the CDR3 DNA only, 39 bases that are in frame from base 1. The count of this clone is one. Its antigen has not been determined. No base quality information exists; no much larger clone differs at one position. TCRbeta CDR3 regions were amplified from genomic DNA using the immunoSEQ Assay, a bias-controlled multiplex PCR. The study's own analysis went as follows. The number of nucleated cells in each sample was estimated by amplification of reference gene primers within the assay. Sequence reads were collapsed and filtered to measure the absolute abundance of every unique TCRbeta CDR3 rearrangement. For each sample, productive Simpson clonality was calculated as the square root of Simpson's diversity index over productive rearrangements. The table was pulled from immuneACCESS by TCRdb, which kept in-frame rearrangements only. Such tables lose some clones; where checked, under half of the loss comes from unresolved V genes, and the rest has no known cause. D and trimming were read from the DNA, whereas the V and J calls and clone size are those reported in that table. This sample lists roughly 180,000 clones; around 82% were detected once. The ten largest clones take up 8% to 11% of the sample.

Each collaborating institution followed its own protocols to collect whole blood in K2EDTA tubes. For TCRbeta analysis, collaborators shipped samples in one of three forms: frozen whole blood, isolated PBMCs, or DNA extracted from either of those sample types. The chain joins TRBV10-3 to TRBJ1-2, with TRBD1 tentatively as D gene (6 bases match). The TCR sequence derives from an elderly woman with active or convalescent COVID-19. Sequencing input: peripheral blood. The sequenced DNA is TGTGCCATCAGTGATGGACAGCCCTATGGCTACACCTTC. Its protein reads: CAISDGQPYGYTF.